This section outlines one T cell receptor beta chain sequence together with its context. This specimen comes from a study of radiation and T cells in renal cell carcinoma. Deletions cut 4 bases from V and 4 bases from J, with 15 bases between. The CDR3 runs 14 residues. CDR1 and CDR2 from the germline V gene are SGHRS and YFSETQ. Stated time point: blood 4 weeks post-SBRT, at nephrectomy. The treatment: 15 Gy SBRT to primary tumor, nephrectomy 4 weeks later. Repertoires were generated with immunoSEQ multiplex PCR, while TCRdb's copy carries only in-frame clones and drops some. There are tens of thousands of clones in the sample; roughly 85% occur only once, and 25% to 30% lies in the top ten.

The specimen comprised blood, sampled from a patient whose treatment included radiotherapy and nephrectomy. The TCR was taken from an older woman with renal cell carcinoma. The gene calls are TRBV5-1 and TRBJ2-7; D is uncertain. CDR3 in DNA: TGCGCCAGCAGCCCCTCCGCGGACGGGTACGAGCAGTACTTC. It yields the protein CASSPSADGYEQYF.